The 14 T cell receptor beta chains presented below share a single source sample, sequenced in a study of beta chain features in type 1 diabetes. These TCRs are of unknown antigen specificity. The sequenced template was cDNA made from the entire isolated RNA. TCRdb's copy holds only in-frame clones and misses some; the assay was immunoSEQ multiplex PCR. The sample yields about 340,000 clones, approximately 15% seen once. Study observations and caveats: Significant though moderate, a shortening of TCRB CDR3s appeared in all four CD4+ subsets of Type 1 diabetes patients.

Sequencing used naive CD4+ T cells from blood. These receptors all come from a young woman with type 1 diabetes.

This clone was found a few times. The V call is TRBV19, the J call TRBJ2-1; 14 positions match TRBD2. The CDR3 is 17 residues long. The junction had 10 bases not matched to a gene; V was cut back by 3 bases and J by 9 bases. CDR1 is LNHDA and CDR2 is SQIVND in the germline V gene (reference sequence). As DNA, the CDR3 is TGTGCCAGTAGTATCGGGGGGACTAGCGGGAGAAATAGTGAGCAGTTCTTC. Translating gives CASSIGGTSGRNSEQFF. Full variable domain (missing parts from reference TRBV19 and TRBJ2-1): DGGITQSPKYLFRKEGQNVTLSCEQNLNHDAMYWYRQDPGQGLRLIYYSQIVNDFQKGDIAEGYSVSREKKESFPLTVTSAQKNPTAFYLCASSIGGTSGRNSEQFFGPGTRLTVL.

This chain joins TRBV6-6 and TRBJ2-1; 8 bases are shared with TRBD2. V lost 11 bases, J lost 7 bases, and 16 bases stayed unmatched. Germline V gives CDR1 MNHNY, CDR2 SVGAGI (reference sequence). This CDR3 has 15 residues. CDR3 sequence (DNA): TGTGCCGGCGCGTCGGGGACTAGGGGGATGAATGAGCAGTTCTTC. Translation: CAGASGTRGMNEQFF.

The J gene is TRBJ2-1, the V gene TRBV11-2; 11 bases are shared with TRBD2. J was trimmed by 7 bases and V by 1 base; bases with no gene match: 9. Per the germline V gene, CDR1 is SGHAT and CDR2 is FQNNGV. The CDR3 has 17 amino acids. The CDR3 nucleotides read TGTGCCAGCAGCTTAGGCCTAGCGGGAGGCTTCGGGAATGAGCAGTTCTTC. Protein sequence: CASSLGLAGGFGNEQFF. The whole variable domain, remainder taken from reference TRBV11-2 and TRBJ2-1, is EAGVAQSPRYKIIEKRQSVAFWCNPISGHATLYWYQQILGQGPKLLIQFQNNGVVDDSQLPKDRFSAERLKGVDSTLKIQPAKLEDSAVYLCASSLGLAGGFGNEQFFGPGTRLTVL.

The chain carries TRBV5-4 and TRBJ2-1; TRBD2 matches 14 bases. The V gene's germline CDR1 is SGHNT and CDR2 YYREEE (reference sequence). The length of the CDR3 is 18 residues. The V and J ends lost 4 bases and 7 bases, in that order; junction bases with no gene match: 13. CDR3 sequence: CASSVSAWTSGRRNEQFF. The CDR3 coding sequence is TGTGCCAGCAGCGTCAGCGCTTGGACTAGCGGGAGGAGGAATGAGCAGTTCTTC. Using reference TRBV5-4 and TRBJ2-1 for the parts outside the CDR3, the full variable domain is ETGVTQSPTHLIKTRGQQVTLRCSSQSGHNTVSWYQQALGQGPQFIFQYYREEENGRGNFPPRFSGLQFPNYSSELNVNALELDDSALYLCASSVSAWTSGRRNEQFFGPGTRLTVL.

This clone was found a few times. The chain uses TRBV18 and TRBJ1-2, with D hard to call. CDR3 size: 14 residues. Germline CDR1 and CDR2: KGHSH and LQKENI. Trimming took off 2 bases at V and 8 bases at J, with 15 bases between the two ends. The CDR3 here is CASSPGLEDGGYTF. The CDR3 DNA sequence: TGTGCCAGCTCACCAGGCCTCGAGGATGGCGGCTACACCTTC.

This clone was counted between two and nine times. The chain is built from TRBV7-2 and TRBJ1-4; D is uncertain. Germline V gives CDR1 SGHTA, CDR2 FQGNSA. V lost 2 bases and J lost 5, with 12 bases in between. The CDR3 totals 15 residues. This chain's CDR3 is CASSLMMGRNEKLFF. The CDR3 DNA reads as TGTGCCAGCAGCTTAATGATGGGGAGGAATGAAAAACTGTTTTTT. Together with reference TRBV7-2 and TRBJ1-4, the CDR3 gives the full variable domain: GAGVSQSPSNKVTEKGKDVELRCDPISGHTALYWYRQSLGQGLEFLIYFQGNSAPDKSGLPSDRFSAERTGGSVSTLTIQRTQQEDSAVYLCASSLMMGRNEKLFFGSGTQLSVL.

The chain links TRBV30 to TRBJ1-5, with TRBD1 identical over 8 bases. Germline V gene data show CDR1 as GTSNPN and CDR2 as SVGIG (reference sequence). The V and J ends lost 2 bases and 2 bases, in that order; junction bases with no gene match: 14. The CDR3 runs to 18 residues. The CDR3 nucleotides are TGTGCCTGGAGTACTACACGGACAGGGCGCAGGGGCAATCAGCCCCAGCATTTT. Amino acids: CAWSTTRTGRRGNQPQHF.

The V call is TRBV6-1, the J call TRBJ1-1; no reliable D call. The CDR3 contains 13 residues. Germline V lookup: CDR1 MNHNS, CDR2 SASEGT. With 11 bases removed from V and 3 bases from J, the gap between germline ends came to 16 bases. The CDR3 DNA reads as TGTGCCTTAACGCGGCAGGAGGACACTGAAGCTTTCTTT. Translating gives CALTRQEDTEAFF.

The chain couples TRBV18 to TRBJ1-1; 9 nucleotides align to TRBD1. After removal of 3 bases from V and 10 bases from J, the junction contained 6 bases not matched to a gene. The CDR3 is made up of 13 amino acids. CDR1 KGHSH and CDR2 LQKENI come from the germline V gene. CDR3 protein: CASSPGTGRGAFF. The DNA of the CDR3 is TGTGCCAGCTCACCTGGGACAGGGAGGGGAGCTTTCTTT.

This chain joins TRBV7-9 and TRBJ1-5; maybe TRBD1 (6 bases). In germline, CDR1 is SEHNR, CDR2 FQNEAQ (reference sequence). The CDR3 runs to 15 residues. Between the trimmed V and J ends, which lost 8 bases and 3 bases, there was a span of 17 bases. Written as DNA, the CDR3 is TGTGCCAGCGCTCGCGGGCAGGGGAACAATCAGCCCCAGCATTTT. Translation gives CASARGQGNNQPQHF. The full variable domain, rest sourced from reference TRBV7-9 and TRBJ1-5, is DTGVSQNPRHKITKRGQNVTFRCDPISEHNRLYWYRQTLGQGPEFLTYFQNEAQLEKSRLLSDRFSAERPKGSFSTLEIQRTEQGDSAMYLCASARGQGNNQPQHFGDGTRLSIL.

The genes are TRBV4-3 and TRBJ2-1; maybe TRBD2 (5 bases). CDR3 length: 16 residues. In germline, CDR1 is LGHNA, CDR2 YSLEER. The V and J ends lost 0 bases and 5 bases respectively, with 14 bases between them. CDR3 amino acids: CASSQDGRSGHNEQFF. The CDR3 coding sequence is TGCGCCAGCAGCCAAGATGGCCGGAGCGGTCACAATGAGCAGTTCTTC.

The CDR3: CASSRDRASGGYTF. For the CDR3, the DNA is TGTGCCAGCAGCAGAGACAGGGCGAGCGGTGGCTACACCTTC. V usage is TRBV6-5 and J usage is TRBJ1-2, with TRBD1 matching over 7 bases. This CDR3 comprises 14 residues. The ends lost 6 bases at V and 7 bases at J; junction bases unmatched: 11. Germline assignment: CDR1 MNHEY and CDR2 SVGAGI.

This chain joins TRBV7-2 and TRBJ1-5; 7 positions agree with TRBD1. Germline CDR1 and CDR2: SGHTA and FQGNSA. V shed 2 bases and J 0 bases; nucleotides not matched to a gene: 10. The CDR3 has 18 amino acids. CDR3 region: CASSLNRGTVHSNQPQHF. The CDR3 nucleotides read TGTGCCAGCAGCTTAAATAGAGGGACAGTCCATAGCAATCAGCCCCAGCATTTT.

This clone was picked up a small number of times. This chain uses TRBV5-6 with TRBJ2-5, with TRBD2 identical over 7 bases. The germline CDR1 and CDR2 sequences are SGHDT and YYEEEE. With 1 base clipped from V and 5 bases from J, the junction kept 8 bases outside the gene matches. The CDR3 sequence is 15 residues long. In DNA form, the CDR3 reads TGTGCCAGCAGCTTGATTAGCGGGTATCGGGAGACCCAGTACTTC. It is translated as CASSLISGYRETQYF.